This TCR beta chain was found in a study of T cell clones after liver transplantation. Study overall: TCRbeta sequencing after a pre-transplant mixed lymphocyte reaction identified graft-donor-reactive clones, later tracked in post-transplant blood. Findings and caveats of the study: Circulating graft-donor-reactive CD4 TCRbeta sequences fell significantly post-transplant in most of the 8 subjects.

This clone was recorded once. Its antigen remains unidentified. The CDR3 is 14 amino acids. Trimming stripped 7 bases from V and 0 bases from J, with 10 bases between. CDR1 is SGHTA, CDR2 FQGTGA, per germline. Profiling relied on immunoSEQ multiplex PCR, and the TCRdb table lists in-frame clones only, not all of them. The repertoire holds about 20,000 clones, approximately 84% seen once, with about 33% in the top ten. The genes are TRBV7-3 and TRBJ1-3; no firm D call. The sequences come from CD8+ T cells from blood, collected around 54 months after liver transplant. This clonotype was sampled from a human patient who received a liver transplant. The graft donor may have given rise to some T cells. The CDR3 sequence: CASIPGSSGNTIYF. The CDR3 DNA reads as TGTGCCAGCATCCCAGGATCCTCTGGAAACACCATATATTTT.